These 18 T cell receptor beta chains were sequenced from one sample in a study of T cells after posttransplantation cyclophosphamide. The assay was immunoSEQ multiplex PCR, and TCRdb's table has in-frame clones only and misses some. The sample has some 49,000 clones, around 91% seen once. The sample comprised PBMCs. These TCRs come from a woman between 50 and 59 years old in good health and a related stem cell transplant donor.

V gene TRBV6-5 combines with J gene TRBJ1-1; the match to TRBD1 covers 8 bases. V lost 5 bases to trimming and J lost 7 bases; unmatched junction nucleotides: 6. Germline CDR1 is MNHEY and CDR2 is SVGAGI. There are 13 residues in the CDR3. CDR3 in amino acids: CASSRDRGGEAFF. CDR3 in DNA: TGTGCCAGCAGTCGCGACAGGGGAGGTGAAGCTTTCTTT.

The J gene is TRBJ2-7, the V gene TRBV9; no definite D call. Trimming removed 1 base at V and 2 bases at J, with 7 bases between. This CDR3 has 13 amino acids. The germline V gene encodes CDR1 SGDLS and CDR2 YYNGEE. The CDR3, as DNA: TGTGCCAGCAGCGTAAGTTCAGCCTACGAGCAGTACTTC. Its translation is CASSVSSAYEQYF.

The chain couples TRBV11-2 to TRBJ2-1, with D tentatively TRBD2 (6 bases). The V gene's germline CDR1 is SGHAT and CDR2 FQNNGV. Deletions cut 1 base from V and 9 bases from J, with 13 bases between. The CDR3 length is 14 residues. The CDR3 here is CASSLGGVAVEQFF. Written as DNA, the CDR3 is TGTGCCAGCAGCTTAGGAGGTGTAGCGGTTGAGCAGTTCTTC.

The V call is TRBV7-2, the J call TRBJ2-1, with a tentative D call TRBD2 (6 bases). V was shortened by 0 bases and J by 6 bases, with 15 bases between the two germline ends. The CDR3 spans 16 residues. Germline CDR1 and CDR2: SGHTA and FQGNSA. This CDR3 is CASSLAVGGYSNEQFF. CDR3 nucleotides: TGTGCCAGCAGCTTAGCGGTGGGGGGTTACTCCAATGAGCAGTTCTTC. Full variable domain (missing parts from reference TRBV7-2 and TRBJ2-1): GAGVSQSPSNKVTEKGKDVELRCDPISGHTALYWYRQSLGQGLEFLIYFQGNSAPDKSGLPSDRFSAERTGGSVSTLTIQRTQQEDSAVYLCASSLAVGGYSNEQFFGPGTRLTVL.

CDR3 residues: CASSHGTRNEKLFF. The CDR3 DNA reads as TGCGCCAGCAGCCATGGGACACGGAATGAAAAACTGTTTTTT. J is TRBJ1-4 and V is TRBV5-1, with TRBD1 as a possible D gene (6 bases). Germline CDR1 reads SGHRS; CDR2 reads YFSETQ. This CDR3 contains 14 residues. Trimming cost V 4 bases and J 5 bases, with 12 bases left between them.

The chain joins TRBV19 to TRBJ1-3; the D gene is possibly TRBD1 (6 bases). From germline, CDR1 is LNHDA and CDR2 SQIVND (reference sequence). Trimming cost V 8 bases and J 0 bases, with 11 bases left between them. The CDR3 totals 14 residues. CDR3 DNA: TGTGCCAGTGGACAGTCCATCTCTGGAAACACCATATATTTT. Its translation is CASGQSISGNTIYF.

This CDR3 reads CASTISFAGEAYEQYF. CDR3 nucleotide sequence: TGCGCCAGCACCATATCCTTCGCAGGGGAAGCCTACGAGCAGTACTTC. The gene calls are TRBV5-1 and TRBJ2-7; a weak D match, TRBD1 (6 bases). From germline, CDR1 is SGHRS and CDR2 YFSETQ. V was trimmed by 6 bases and J by 2 bases, leaving 21 bases between them. There are 16 residues in the CDR3.

The V and J genes are TRBV11-2 and TRBJ2-2, with 7 bases that match TRBD1. This CDR3 has 16 amino acids. Germline assignment: CDR1 SGHAT and CDR2 FQNNGV. Trimming at V came to 4 bases and at J to 0 bases, leaving 5 bases not matched to a gene. The CDR3 nucleotides read TGTGCCAGCAGCTGGACAGGCCCCGCGAACACCGGGGAGCTGTTTTTT. It specifies CASSWTGPANTGELFF.

The chain couples TRBV27 to TRBJ2-3; 8 bases align to TRBD1. The germline gives CDR1 MNHEY, CDR2 SMNVEV (reference sequence). After removal of 6 bases from V and 8 bases from J, the junction contained 4 bases not matched to a gene. The length of the CDR3 is 12 residues. Written as DNA, the CDR3 is TGTGCCAGCAGAACGACAGGGGTTACGCAGTATTTT. Its protein product is CASRTTGVTQYF.

This chain connects TRBV10-3 to TRBJ2-1; 12 bases agree with TRBD2. Germline values: CDR1 ENHRY, CDR2 SYGVKD. CDR3 length: 16 residues. J lost 6 bases, V lost 4 bases, and 7 bases had no gene match. The CDR3 region is CAISGPALAGGNEQFF. The CDR3 DNA sequence: TGTGCCATCAGTGGTCCGGCACTAGCGGGGGGCAATGAGCAGTTCTTC.

CDR3 nucleotide sequence: TGCGCCAGCAGCTTGGCCGGGTTTGACAATCAGCCCCAGCATTTT. Its protein product is CASSLAGFDNQPQHF. The genes are TRBV5-1 and TRBJ1-5; the D is unclear. CDR1 SGHRS and CDR2 YFSETQ come from the germline V gene. The CDR3 loop spans 15 amino acids. The germline V and J ends were trimmed by 0 bases and 3 bases, with 10 bases remaining between them.

V is TRBV5-1 and J is TRBJ2-2, with 7 positions matching TRBD1. CDR3 size: 14 residues. Per the germline V gene, CDR1 is SGHRS and CDR2 is YFSETQ. Unmatched junction bases numbered 5, after V lost 4 bases and J lost 5 bases. CDR3 nucleotides: TGCGCCAGCAGCCCGGGACAGTCAACCGGGGAGCTGTTTTTT. Protein sequence: CASSPGQSTGELFF.

The gene calls are TRBV7-3 and TRBJ2-5; D remains ambiguous. The CDR3 is made up of 14 amino acids. CDR1 SGHTA and CDR2 FQGTGA come from the germline V gene. The V end was cut by 4 bases, the J end by 4 bases, with 13 bases between. The CDR3 sequence: CASSSLATLETQYF. As DNA, the CDR3 is TGTGCCAGCAGCTCCTTAGCCACTTTAGAGACCCAGTACTTC. Combining the CDR3 with reference TRBV7-3 and TRBJ2-5 gives the whole variable domain GAGVSQTPSNKVTEKGKYVELRCDPISGHTALYWYRQSLGQGPEFLIYFQGTGAADDSGLPNDRFFAVRPEGSVSTLKIQRTERGDSAVYLCASSSLATLETQYFGPGTRLLVL.

The chain is built from TRBV7-8 and TRBJ1-5; 11 bases are a match to TRBD1. The CDR3 runs 15 residues. Germline V lookup: CDR1 SGHVS, CDR2 FQNEAQ. J was trimmed by 6 bases and V by 5 bases; bases with no gene match: 6. The CDR3 is CASSARDRGIQPQHF. The DNA for the CDR3 is TGTGCCAGCAGCGCCCGGGACAGGGGGATTCAGCCCCAGCATTTT. The full variable domain, in which reference TRBV7-8 and TRBJ1-5 provide the parts outside the CDR3, is GAGVSQSPRYKVAKRGQDVALRCDPISGHVSLFWYQQALGQGPEFLTYFQNEAQLDKSGLPSDRFFAERPEGSVSTLKIQRTQQEDSAVYLCASSARDRGIQPQHFGDGTRLSIL.

The V call is TRBV27, the J call TRBJ2-7; 8 bases align to TRBD2. Losses at the gene ends were 7 bases for V and 7 bases for J; bases not matched to a gene: 15. CDR1 and CDR2 (germline): MNHEY, SMNVEV (reference sequence). The CDR3 loop spans 15 amino acids. The CDR3 here is CASTSGGAWGREQYF. In nucleotides, the CDR3 is TGTGCCAGCACCTCGGGGGGGGCATGGGGCAGGGAGCAGTACTTC.

The V call is TRBV19, the J call TRBJ1-1, with 7 bases aligning to TRBD1. This CDR3 comprises 14 residues. CDR1 and CDR2 from the germline V gene are LNHDA and SQIVND (reference sequence). V shed 5 bases, J shed 6 bases, and the junction held 9 bases outside the gene matches. The CDR3 sequence: CASSLGQGVAEAFF. CDR3 bases: TGTGCCAGTAGTTTAGGCCAGGGGGTGGCTGAAGCTTTCTTT.

This chain connects TRBV2 to TRBJ2-1; TRBD2 agrees at 13 bases. J gave up 7 bases and V 6 bases, and 6 bases lay outside the gene matches. This CDR3 is built from 15 residues. Germline V gene data show CDR1 as SNHLY and CDR2 as FYNNEI. The CDR3 sequence is CASRRTSGSYNEQFF. CDR3 nucleotides: TGTGCCAGCAGAAGGACTAGCGGGAGTTATAATGAGCAGTTCTTC.

This clone was seen once. The chain links TRBV9 to TRBJ2-6, with TRBD1 identical over 9 bases. The CDR3 has 18 residues. Germline V CDR1 and CDR2: SGDLS, YYNGEE. The trim removed 5 bases at V and 3 bases at J, leaving 12 bases unmatched. The CDR3 loop is CASSDPGQGLLGANVLTF. For the CDR3, the DNA is TGTGCCAGCAGTGACCCCGGACAGGGGCTACTTGGGGCCAACGTCCTGACTTTC.